Listed below are T cell receptor beta chains from one sample, sequenced in a study of post-analysis software for immune sequencing data. Each CDR3 protein is one row after TCRdb ran MiXCR on the PCR reads. Of hundreds of thousands of distinct CDR3 sequences listed, 36% are singletons. Sequenced material: blood. The receptor source for this set is a girl under 18 with multiple sclerosis. CDR3s include the opening cysteine and the closing phenylalanine or tryptophan. The D gene is left open where the match is weak. Clone size is shown for a subset of rows, as once, few, many or a class of expanded clone.

TRBV24-1	13	TRBJ2-5	.	many	TGTGCCACCAGTTGGGGGATAAAGGAGACCCAGTACTTC	CATSWGIKETQYF
TRBV18	14	TRBJ2-7	TRBD1	.	TGTGCCAGCTCACCGGGACAGGGGGCCTATGAGCAGTACTTC	CASSPGQGAYEQYF
TRBV11-2	17	TRBJ1-2	TRBD1	many	TGTGCCAGCAGCTTAACCCCCGGGACAGGGGGTACCTATGGCTACACCTTC	CASSLTPGTGGTYGYTF
TRBV9	15	TRBJ1-2	TRBD1	many	TGTGCCAGCAGCGTAGGCGGGGACAGTCACTATGGCTACACCTTC	CASSVGGDSHYGYTF
TRBV20-1	15	TRBJ2-3	.	.	TGCAGTGCTAGAGTCGACAGCCCTCTGGCAGATACGCAGTATTTT	CSARVDSPLADTQYF
TRBV27	15	TRBJ2-5	.	many	TGTGCCAGCAACTCTCTAAAGGGCCTCCAAGAGACCCAGTACTTC	CASNSLKGLQETQYF
TRBV6-5	14	TRBJ1-1	.	many	TGTGCCAGCGCTCCTCAGGGATTGAACACTGAAGCTTTCTTT	CASAPQGLNTEAFF
TRBV4-2	15	TRBJ2-1	.	.	TGTGCCAGCAGCCAAGAAGGGACACCCAGCGATGAGCAGTTCTTC	CASSQEGTPSDEQFF
TRBV12-3/TRBV12-4	17	TRBJ2-3	TRBD2	.	TGTGCCAGCAGTTTGGGGACTAGCGGGATAAGCACAGATACGCAGTATTTT	CASSLGTSGISTDTQYF
TRBV24-1	12	TRBJ2-1	.	many	TGTGCCACCTCTTCAGGATACAATGAGCAGTTCTTC	CATSSGYNEQFF
TRBV21-1	14	TRBJ2-7	.	many	TGTGCCCGCCTGGGGCCAGGCGGGCCCTACGAGCAGTACTTC	CARLGPGGPYEQYF
TRBV4-1	14	TRBJ2-3	TRBD2	many	TGCGCCAGCAGCCAAGATAGCGGGAGGGATACGCAGTATTTT	CASSQDSGRDTQYF
TRBV27	13	TRBJ1-1	TRBD1	few	TGTGCCAGCAGTCACAGGGGGAGGCCTGAAGCTTTCTTT	CASSHRGRPEAFF
TRBV7-3	15	TRBJ1-1	.	.	TGTGCCAGCAGCTTAGGGGCGGCGTGGGGCACTGAAGCTTTCTTT	CASSLGAAWGTEAFF
TRBV5-5	14	TRBJ1-4	.	many	TGTGCCAGCAGCTTGTACAGGGATAATGAAAAACTGTTTTTT	CASSLYRDNEKLFF
TRBV15	14	TRBJ1-2	.	many	TGTGCCACCAGCCCCTCTTGGGGAGACTATGGCTACACCTTC	CATSPSWGDYGYTF
TRBV29-1	11	TRBJ2-2	.	few	TGCAGCGTGGTCAACACCGGGGAGCTGTTTTTT	CSVVNTGELFF
TRBV7-2	13	TRBJ2-5	.	.	TGTGCCAGCAGCTTAAGGTCGGCGGATGAGCAGTACTTC	CASSLRSADEQYF
TRBV4-1	17	TRBJ1-5	.	many	TGCGCCAGCAGCCAAGGATTGGACAGCTATAGCAATCAGCCCCAGCATTTT	CASSQGLDSYSNQPQHF
TRBV20-1	12	TRBJ1-5	.	.	TGCAGTGCTAGGGACAACAATCAGCCCCAGCATTTT	CSARDNNQPQHF
TRBV5-1	15	TRBJ2-1	TRBD2	many	TGCGCCAGCAGCGCTTCTAGCGGGGGGCACAATGAGCAGTTCTTC	CASSASSGGHNEQFF
TRBV20-1	15	TRBJ2-2	TRBD2	few	TGCAGTGCAATTTTTCGGGGGGGAAACACCGGGGAGCTGTTTTTT	CSAIFRGGNTGELFF
TRBV15	12	TRBJ2-1	.	.	TGTGCCACCCAAGAACCGCAGAATGAGCAGTTCTTC	CATQEPQNEQFF
TRBV5-1	17	TRBJ2-1	TRBD2	.	TGCGCCAGCAGCCTAGAAATGCTAGCGGACTCCTACAATGAGCAGTTCTTC	CASSLEMLADSYNEQFF
TRBV27	16	TRBJ2-3	TRBD1	many	TGTGCCAGCAGTGACAGGGGGCAAGTCGGCACAGATACGCAGTATTTT	CASSDRGQVGTDTQYF
TRBV5-1	15	TRBJ2-3	.	many	TGCGCCAGCAGCTTGGGAGGCGCTATTTCAGATACGCAGTATTTT	CASSLGGAISDTQYF
TRBV6-5	15	TRBJ2-7	TRBD1	.	TGTGCCAGCAGTTACGCAGGGGGCGACTCCTACGAGCAGTACTTC	CASSYAGGDSYEQYF
TRBV2	16	TRBJ1-3	.	.	TGTGCCAGCAGCCCTAGCTACAGGGACTCTGGAAACACCATATATTTT	CASSPSYRDSGNTIYF
TRBV20-1	14	TRBJ2-5	TRBD1	.	TGCAGTGCTAGAGTATCGGGACAGCAAGAGACCCAGTACTTC	CSARVSGQQETQYF
TRBV20-1	13	TRBJ2-1	TRBD2	.	TGCAGTGCAAGGGGACTAGCCCGCCCCGAGCAGTTCTTC	CSARGLARPEQFF
TRBV5-1	17	TRBJ2-1	TRBD2	many	TGCGCCAGCAGTGCAAGAACTAGCGGGAACTATTGGGATGAGCAGTTCTTC	CASSARTSGNYWDEQFF
TRBV3-1	14	TRBJ2-3	TRBD1	few	TGTGCCAGCAGTCGGGACAGGGTCACAGATACGCAGTATTTT	CASSRDRVTDTQYF
TRBV29-1	14	TRBJ2-3	.	many	TGCAGCGTTGAAAGGACTAAGCGGACAGATACGCAGTATTTT	CSVERTKRTDTQYF
TRBV4-3	14	TRBJ1-2	.	.	TGCGCCAGCAGCCAAGACCACATCACGGGAGGCTACACCTTC	CASSQDHITGGYTF
TRBV27	11	TRBJ2-1	.	.	TGTGCCAGCAGTTTAGGACCTGGGCAGTTCTTC	CASSLGPGQFF
TRBV9	9	TRBJ2-1	.	many	TGTGCCAGCGATTATGAGCAGTTCTTC	CASDYEQFF
TRBV6-4	15	TRBJ2-5	TRBD2	.	TGTGCCAGCAGTGTAGGGAGCGGGGACCAAGAGACCCAGTACTTC	CASSVGSGDQETQYF
TRBV5-1	16	TRBJ2-1	.	many	TGCGCCAGCAGCTTGGTGCGGCGGGACCCTTACAATGAGCAGTTCTTC	CASSLVRRDPYNEQFF
TRBV29-1	17	TRBJ2-3	.	few	TGCAGCGTTGAAGATCTTCGGGGACTGGGAACTACAGATACGCAGTATTTT	CSVEDLRGLGTTDTQYF
TRBV12-3/TRBV12-4	16	TRBJ1-2	.	many	TGTGCCAGCAGTTTCGCAGGGTGGGTTCCCTCGTATGGCTACACCTTC	CASSFAGWVPSYGYTF
TRBV28	14	TRBJ2-3	TRBD2	many	TGTGCCAGCAGTGGCGGGGGGGCCATGGATACGCAGTATTTT	CASSGGGAMDTQYF
TRBV20-1	13	TRBJ2-1	.	.	TGCAGTGCTAGTCTGGAGGGGTACAATGAGCAGTTCTTC	CSASLEGYNEQFF
TRBV20-1	15	TRBJ2-4	TRBD2	many	TGCAGTGCTAGAGACGACGGACTAGCCGCCAACATTCAGTACTTC	CSARDDGLAANIQYF
TRBV6-5	13	TRBJ2-7	.	.	TGTGCCAGCAGTTACTCAACCGGGTTGTTTCAGTACTTC	CASSYSTGLFQYF
TRBV19	15	TRBJ1-2	.	few	TGTGCCAGTAGTTCGAGTACCCAGGGCCCCTATGGCTACACCTTC	CASSSSTQGPYGYTF
TRBV29-1	14	TRBJ2-3	TRBD2	.	TGCAGCGTGGATCTAGCGGGAGGGAAGGATACGCAGTATTTT	CSVDLAGGKDTQYF
TRBV12-3/TRBV12-4	13	TRBJ1-5	.	few	TGTGCCAGCACTGTGACAGTTAATCAGCCCCAGCATTTT	CASTVTVNQPQHF
TRBV5-8	16	TRBJ2-5	TRBD1	.	TGTGCCAGCAGCCCAGGCCTGGGACAGTTCCAAGAGACCCAGTACTTC	CASSPGLGQFQETQYF
TRBV28	14	TRBJ1-5	TRBD1	once	TGTGCCAGCAGGCGTAGACAGGGGAATCAGCCCCAGCATTTT	CASRRRQGNQPQHF
TRBV5-1	11	TRBJ1-1	TRBD1	many	TGCGCCAGCACCGAACAGGGGGAAGCTTTCTTT	CASTEQGEAFF
TRBV7-2	12	TRBJ2-4	.	many	TGTGCCAGCAGCTTAGGTATTAGCATTCAGTACTTC	CASSLGISIQYF
TRBV29-1	12	TRBJ1-2	TRBD1	many	TGCAGCGTTGACCCAGGGGGCGGACGCTACACCTTC	CSVDPGGGRYTF
TRBV7-9	15	TRBJ1-1	.	many	TGTGCCAGCAGCTTAGTACGACAGATGAACACTGAAGCTTTCTTT	CASSLVRQMNTEAFF